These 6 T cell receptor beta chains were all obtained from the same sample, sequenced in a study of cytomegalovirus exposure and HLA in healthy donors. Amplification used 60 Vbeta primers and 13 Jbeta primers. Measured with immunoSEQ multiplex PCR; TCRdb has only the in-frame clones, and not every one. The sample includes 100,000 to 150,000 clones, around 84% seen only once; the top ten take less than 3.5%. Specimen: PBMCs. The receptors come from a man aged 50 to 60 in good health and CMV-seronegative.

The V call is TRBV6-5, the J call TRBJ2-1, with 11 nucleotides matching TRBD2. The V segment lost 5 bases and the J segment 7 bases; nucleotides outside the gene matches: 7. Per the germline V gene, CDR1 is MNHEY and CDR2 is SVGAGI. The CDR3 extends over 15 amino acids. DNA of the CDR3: TGTGCCAGCAGTCGCCTAGCGGGGGGAAAGAATGAGCAGTTCTTC. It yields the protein CASSRLAGGKNEQFF.

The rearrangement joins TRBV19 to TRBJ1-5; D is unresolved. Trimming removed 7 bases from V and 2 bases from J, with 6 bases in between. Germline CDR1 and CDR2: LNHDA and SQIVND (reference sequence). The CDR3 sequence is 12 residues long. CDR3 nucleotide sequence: TGTGCCAGTATGAGGGGCAATCAGCCCCAGCATTTT. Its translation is CASMRGNQPQHF. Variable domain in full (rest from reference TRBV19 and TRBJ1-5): DGGITQSPKYLFRKEGQNVTLSCEQNLNHDAMYWYRQDPGQGLRLIYYSQIVNDFQKGDIAEGYSVSREKKESFPLTVTSAQKNPTAFYLCASMRGNQPQHFGDGTRLSIL.

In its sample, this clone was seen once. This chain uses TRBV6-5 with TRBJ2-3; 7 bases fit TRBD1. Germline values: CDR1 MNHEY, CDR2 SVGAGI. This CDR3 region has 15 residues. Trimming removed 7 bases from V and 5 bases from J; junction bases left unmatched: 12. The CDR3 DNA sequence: TGTGCCAGCACCAACCTGAAGGGGGCGATAGATACGCAGTATTTT. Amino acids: CASTNLKGAIDTQYF.

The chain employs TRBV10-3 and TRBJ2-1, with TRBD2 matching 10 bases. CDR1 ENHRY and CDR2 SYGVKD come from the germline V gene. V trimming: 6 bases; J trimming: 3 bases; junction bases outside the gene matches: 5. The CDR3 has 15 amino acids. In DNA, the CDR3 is TGTGCCATCAGGCTAGCGGGGGACGTCTACAATGAGCAGTTCTTC. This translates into CAIRLAGDVYNEQFF.

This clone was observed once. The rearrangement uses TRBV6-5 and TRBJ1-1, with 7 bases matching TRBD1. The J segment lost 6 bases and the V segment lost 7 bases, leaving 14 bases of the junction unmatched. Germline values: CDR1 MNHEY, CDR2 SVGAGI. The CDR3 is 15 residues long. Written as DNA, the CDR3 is TGTGCCAGCATTCGGTCGACAGGGTCGATGGCTGAAGCTTTCTTT. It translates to CASIRSTGSMAEAFF.

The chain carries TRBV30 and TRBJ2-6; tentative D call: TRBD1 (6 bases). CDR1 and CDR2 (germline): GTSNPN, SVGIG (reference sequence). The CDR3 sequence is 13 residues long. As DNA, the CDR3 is TGTGCTGCAGGGGCTGCTGGGGCCAACGTCCTGACTTTC. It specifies CAAGAAGANVLTF.